This T cell receptor beta chain stems from a study of blood T cell repertoires in COVID-19. Germline V lookup: CDR1 SEHNR, CDR2 FQNEAQ (reference sequence). Unmatched junction bases numbered 7, after V lost 5 bases and J lost 7 bases. This CDR3 region has 14 residues. Those who participated ranged in age from roughly 18 to 95 years and resided in around 22 US areas. Cohort assignment relied on participant-reported clinical history. Original analysis: Using reference gene primer amplification, nucleated cell counts were estimated. The method was immunoSEQ multiplex PCR; TCRdb's version includes in-frame clones alone and lacks a portion of them. The V and J calls and clone size come from that table; D and trimming were worked out from the DNA. The table records 380,000 or so clones, approximately 85% of them present only once.

Sequencing was done on a sample of PBMCs or T cells enriched from blood (not recorded which). The V gene is TRBV7-9, the J gene TRBJ1-1; 10 bases map to TRBD1. The receptor was derived from a woman aged 40 to 50 with acute COVID-19. CDR3: CASSPGWDRGEAFF. The CDR3 DNA is TGTGCCAGCAGCCCCGGCTGGGACAGGGGTGAAGCTTTCTTT. Combining the CDR3 with reference TRBV7-9 and TRBJ1-1 gives the whole variable domain DTGVSQNPRHKITKRGQNVTFRCDPISEHNRLYWYRQTLGQGPEFLTYFQNEAQLEKSRLLSDRFSAERPKGSFSTLEIQRTEQGDSAMYLCASSPGWDRGEAFFGQGTRLTVV.